A single sample is the source of the 11 T cell receptor beta chains below, sequenced in a study of CD8+CD57+ T cells in acquired aplastic anemia. The authors sequenced patients whose flow cytometry had shown CD8+CD57+ cell expansion. TCR beta VDJ combinations and CDR3 sequences were profiled from genomic DNA. TCRdb re-derived calls from the reads in MiXCR, one entry per CDR3 protein. The table records more than 150,000 distinct CDR3 sequences, 45% to 60% of them present only once. Sequencing used sorted CD4+, CD8+, or CD8+CD57+ T cells (not recorded which) from PBMCs. These receptors all come from a human donor with aplastic anemia.

At least ten counts were recorded for this clonotype. The chain has TRBV5-1 and TRBJ2-7; 12 bases are shared with TRBD1. Germline CDR1 SGHRS, CDR2 YFSETQ. This CDR3 has 14 amino acids. Germline trimming cut 4 bases from V and 5 bases from J; bases unmatched to any gene: 4. DNA for the CDR3: TGCGCCAGCAGCCCGGGACAGGGGGCACACGAGCAGTACTTC. The encoded protein is CASSPGQGAHEQYF.

The chain is built from TRBV2 and TRBJ1-3; the D is unclear. V was clipped by 2 bases and J by 2 bases, with 7 bases between them. Germline lookup yields CDR1 SNHLY and CDR2 FYNNEI. The CDR3 sequence is 14 residues long. CDR3 in DNA: TGTGCCAGCAGTGAAAGTCCGGCTGGAAACACCATATATTTT. It encodes CASSESPAGNTIYF. Combining the CDR3 with reference TRBV2 and TRBJ1-3 gives the whole variable domain EPEVTQTPSHQVTQMGQEVILRCVPISNHLYFYWYRQILGQKVEFLVSFYNNEISEKSEIFDDQFSVERPDGSNFTLKIRSTKLEDSAMYFCASSESPAGNTIYFGEGSWLTVV.

The V and J genes are TRBV24-1 and TRBJ2-7; 11 nucleotides line up with TRBD1. Unmatched junction bases numbered 4, after V lost 7 bases and J lost 6 bases. This CDR3 has 13 residues. CDR1 and CDR2 (germline): KGHDR, SFDVKD. CDR3 nucleotide sequence: TGTGCCACCAGGGACAGGGGGCGCGGCGAGCAGTACTTC. Protein: CATRDRGRGEQYF.

This chain connects TRBV6-1 to TRBJ2-3, with a weak D call TRBD1 (5 bases). The CDR3 length is 14 residues. Looked up from germline, CDR1 is MNHNS and CDR2 is SASEGT. V was trimmed by 4 bases and J by 4 bases, leaving 12 bases between them. The CDR3 bases are TGTGCCAGCAGTGGCTCACAGGACGCAGATACGCAGTATTTT. As protein: CASSGSQDADTQYF.

This clonotype was seen only a few times. This chain connects TRBV29-1 to TRBJ1-2; no clear D gene. CDR3 length equals 14 residues. Looked up from germline, CDR1 is SQVTM and CDR2 is ANQGSEA. V was shortened by 0 bases and J by 9 bases, with 17 bases between the two germline ends. The CDR3 loop reads CSVEDLGRMDRYTF. The CDR3 bases are TGCAGCGTTGAAGATCTAGGGAGGATGGACCGCTACACCTTC.

At least ten counts were recorded for this clonotype. The V gene is TRBV5-1, the J gene TRBJ2-7; 7 nucleotides align to TRBD1. The V and J ends lost 3 bases and 6 bases, in that order; junction bases with no gene match: 6. CDR1 and CDR2 (germline): SGHRS, YFSETQ. This CDR3 comprises 13 residues. CDR3 coding DNA: TGCGCCAGCAGCTCCCACGACAGGGTCGAGCAGTACTTC. Protein: CASSSHDRVEQYF.

There are a few counts of this clonotype. This rearrangement joins TRBV2 to TRBJ1-6, with TRBD1 matching over 9 bases. Per the germline V gene, CDR1 is SNHLY and CDR2 is FYNNEI. This CDR3 is 14 amino acids long. V was clipped by 7 bases and J by 9 bases; unmatched bases: 7. The CDR3 region has the DNA TGTGCCAGCATGGTCCTACAGGGGGCTTCACCCCTCCACTTT. Protein sequence: CASMVLQGASPLHF.

In its sample, this clonotype was seen many times. This sequence joins TRBV5-4 and TRBJ2-3; the match to TRBD2 covers 12 bases. The J segment lost 7 bases and the V segment lost 4 bases, leaving 10 bases of the junction unmatched. From germline, CDR1 is SGHNT and CDR2 YYREEE (reference sequence). CDR3 size: 16 residues. In nucleotides, the CDR3 is TGTGCCAGCAGCCCCCTAGCGGGGGGGCTAGTGAATACGCAGTATTTT. Translation gives CASSPLAGGLVNTQYF.

This clonotype was counted many times. The V call is TRBV10-3, the J call TRBJ1-1; D perhaps matches TRBD1 (6 bases). The CDR3 contains 14 residues. Per the germline V gene, CDR1 is ENHRY and CDR2 is SYGVKD. Deletions cut 4 bases from V and 3 bases from J, with 12 bases between. The CDR3 region is CAISARGSDTEAFF. In nucleotides, the CDR3 is TGTGCCATCAGTGCTAGGGGGTCTGACACTGAAGCTTTCTTT.

This clonotype came up many times. CDR3 region: CATSQPLGGMEDTQYF. The CDR3, as DNA: TGTGCCACCAGCCAACCCCTTGGGGGCATGGAGGATACGCAGTATTTT. The chain combines TRBV24-1 with TRBJ2-3, with D possibly matching TRBD1 (6 bases). V lost 7 bases, J lost 6 bases, and 22 bases lay in between. This CDR3 region has 16 residues. The V gene's germline CDR1 is KGHDR and CDR2 SFDVKD.

The V gene is TRBV7-9, the J gene TRBJ2-1; no clear D gene. Germline V lookup: CDR1 SEHNR, CDR2 FQNEAQ (reference sequence). The CDR3 has 13 residues. Trimming took 5 bases from V and 6 from J, leaving 11 bases between them. The CDR3 is CASSIGMANEQFF. DNA for the CDR3: TGTGCCAGCAGCATCGGAATGGCCAATGAGCAGTTCTTC. Full variable domain (missing parts from reference TRBV7-9 and TRBJ2-1): DTGVSQNPRHKITKRGQNVTFRCDPISEHNRLYWYRQTLGQGPEFLTYFQNEAQLEKSRLLSDRFSAERPKGSFSTLEIQRTEQGDSAMYLCASSIGMANEQFFGPGTRLTVL.